This is a list of T cell receptor beta chains from one sample in a study of T cell changes during pregnancy in multiple sclerosis. The protocol was immunoSEQ multiplex PCR, while the TCRdb copy is restricted to in-frame clones and leaves out a portion. Seen here are roughly 89,000 clones, about 94% observed once, and the top ten hold around 2.2%. Here the sequenced sample was peripheral blood, taken in the third trimester of pregnancy. These receptors were obtained from a female donor with multiple sclerosis, enrolled in a pregnancy study. Both conserved end residues are part of each CDR3. D genes are given only for firm matches. Clone size, where shown, is once, few, many, or a class for clones that have expanded.

TGTGCCAGCAGTTTCAGAGGGTCCGGGGAGCTGTTTTTT	CASSFRGSGELFF	13	NA	NA	TRBV27	TRBJ2-2
TGTGCCAGCGGCCGAGGGGATACGCAGTATTTT	CASGRGDTQYF	11	NA	NA	TRBV6-1	TRBJ2-3
TGTGCTAGCAGCTTAGGGCAGGGGCCTGGAAACACCATATATTTT	CASSLGQGPGNTIYF	15	NA	NA	TRBV7-7	TRBJ1-3
TGTGCCAGCTCCCCAGCGGTGCAGGGGAAAACCGGGGAGCTGTTTTTT	CASSPAVQGKTGELFF	16	NA	NA	TRBV18	TRBJ2-2
TGTGCCAGCCGACAAGCCGGACTAGGGAATCCCGGGGAGCTGTTTTTT	CASRQAGLGNPGELFF	16	TRBD2	once	TRBV27	TRBJ2-2
TGTGCCATCAGTGGACGGGAATCAACCTACGAGCAGTACTTC	CAISGRESTYEQYF	14	NA	NA	TRBV10-3	TRBJ2-7
TGTGCCAGTAGTACCCTCAGCGGGATGACCTACAATGAGCAGTTCTTC	CASSTLSGMTYNEQFF	16	TRBD2	NA	TRBV19	TRBJ2-1
TGTGCCAGCAGCCGTGGGACAGGGAGGGGAGAGACCCAGTACTTC	CASSRGTGRGETQYF	15	TRBD1	NA	TRBV27	TRBJ2-5
TGTGCCAGCAGCCCCTTCGGCACAGATACGCAGTATTTT	CASSPFGTDTQYF	13	NA	NA	TRBV9	TRBJ2-3
TGTGCCAGCAGCTCCCCAGGACAGGGGTACCAAGAGACCCAGTACTTC	CASSSPGQGYQETQYF	16	TRBD1	once	TRBV7-9	TRBJ2-5
TGCGCCAGCAGAGCTGACAGGGGGTTGGTCTACGAGCAGTACTTC	CASRADRGLVYEQYF	15	TRBD1	NA	TRBV5-1	TRBJ2-7
TGTGCCAGCACACCTAGTAGCGGGAGTCTCTACGAGCAGTACTTC	CASTPSSGSLYEQYF	15	TRBD2	NA	TRBV7-9	TRBJ2-7
TGCGCCAGCAGCCCCCTCGGGGGTTCGGGTTCCTACAATGAGCAGTTCTTC	CASSPLGGSGSYNEQFF	17	NA	NA	TRBV5-1	TRBJ2-1
TGTGCCAGCAAAGTGGCCTCCTACAATGAGCAGTTCTTC	CASKVASYNEQFF	13	NA	NA	TRBV2	TRBJ2-1
TGCGCCAGCAGCCAAGGGGGGGACAGGGGGCCCCTTAATGAAAAACTGTTTTTT	CASSQGGDRGPLNEKLFF	18	TRBD1	NA	TRBV4-1	TRBJ1-4